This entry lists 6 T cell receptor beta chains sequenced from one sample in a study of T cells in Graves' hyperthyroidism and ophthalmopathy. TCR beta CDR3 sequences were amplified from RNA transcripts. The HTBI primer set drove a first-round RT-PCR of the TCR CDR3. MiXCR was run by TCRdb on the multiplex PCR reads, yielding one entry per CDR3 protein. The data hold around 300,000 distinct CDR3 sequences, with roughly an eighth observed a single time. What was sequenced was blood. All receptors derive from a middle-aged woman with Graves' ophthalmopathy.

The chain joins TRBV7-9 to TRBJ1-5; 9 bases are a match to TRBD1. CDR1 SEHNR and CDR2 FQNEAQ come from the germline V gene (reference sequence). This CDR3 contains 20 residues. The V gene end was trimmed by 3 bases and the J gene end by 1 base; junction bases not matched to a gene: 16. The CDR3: CASSLGSLTGGRRSNQPQHF. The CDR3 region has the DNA TGTGCCAGCAGCTTGGGATCTTTGACAGGGGGTAGACGGAGCAATCAGCCCCAGCATTTT. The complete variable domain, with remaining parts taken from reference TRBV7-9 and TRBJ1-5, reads DTGVSQNPRHKITKRGQNVTFRCDPISEHNRLYWYRQTLGQGPEFLTYFQNEAQLEKSRLLSDRFSAERPKGSFSTLEIQRTEQGDSAMYLCASSLGSLTGGRRSNQPQHFGDGTRLSIL.

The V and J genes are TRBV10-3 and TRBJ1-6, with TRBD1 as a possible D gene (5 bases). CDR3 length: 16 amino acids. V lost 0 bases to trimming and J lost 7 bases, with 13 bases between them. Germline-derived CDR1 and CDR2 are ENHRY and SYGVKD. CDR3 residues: CAISESVGRPNSPLHF. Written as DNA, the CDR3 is TGTGCCATCAGTGAGTCGGTGGGGCGGCCCAATTCACCCCTCCACTTT.

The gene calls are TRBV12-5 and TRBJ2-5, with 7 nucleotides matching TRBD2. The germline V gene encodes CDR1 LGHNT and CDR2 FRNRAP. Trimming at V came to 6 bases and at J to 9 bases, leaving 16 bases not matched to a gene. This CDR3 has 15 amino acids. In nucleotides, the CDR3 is TGTGCTAGTGGATCATCCCTAGCGGTCGAAGGGGCCCAGTACTTC. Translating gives CASGSSLAVEGAQYF.

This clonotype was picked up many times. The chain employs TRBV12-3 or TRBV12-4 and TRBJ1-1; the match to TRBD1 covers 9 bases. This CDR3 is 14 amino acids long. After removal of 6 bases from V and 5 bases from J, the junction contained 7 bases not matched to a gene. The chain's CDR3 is CASSFTGGTTEAFF. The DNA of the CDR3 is TGTGCCAGCAGCTTCACAGGGGGCACGACTGAAGCTTTCTTT.

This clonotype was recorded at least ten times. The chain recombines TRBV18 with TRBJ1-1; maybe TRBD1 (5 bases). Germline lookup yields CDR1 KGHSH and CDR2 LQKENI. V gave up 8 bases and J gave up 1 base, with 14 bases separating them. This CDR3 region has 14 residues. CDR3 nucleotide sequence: TGTGCCAGCACAGAAGTGAGGGGGAACACTGAAGCTTTCTTT. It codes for CASTEVRGNTEAFF.

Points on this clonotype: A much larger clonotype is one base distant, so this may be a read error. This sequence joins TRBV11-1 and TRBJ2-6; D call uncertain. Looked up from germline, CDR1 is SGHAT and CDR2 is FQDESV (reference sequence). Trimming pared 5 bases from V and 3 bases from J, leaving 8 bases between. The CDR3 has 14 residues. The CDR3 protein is CASSPVFGANVLTF. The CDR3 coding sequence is TGTGCCAGCAGCCCAGTATTTGGGGCCAACGTCCTGACTTTC.